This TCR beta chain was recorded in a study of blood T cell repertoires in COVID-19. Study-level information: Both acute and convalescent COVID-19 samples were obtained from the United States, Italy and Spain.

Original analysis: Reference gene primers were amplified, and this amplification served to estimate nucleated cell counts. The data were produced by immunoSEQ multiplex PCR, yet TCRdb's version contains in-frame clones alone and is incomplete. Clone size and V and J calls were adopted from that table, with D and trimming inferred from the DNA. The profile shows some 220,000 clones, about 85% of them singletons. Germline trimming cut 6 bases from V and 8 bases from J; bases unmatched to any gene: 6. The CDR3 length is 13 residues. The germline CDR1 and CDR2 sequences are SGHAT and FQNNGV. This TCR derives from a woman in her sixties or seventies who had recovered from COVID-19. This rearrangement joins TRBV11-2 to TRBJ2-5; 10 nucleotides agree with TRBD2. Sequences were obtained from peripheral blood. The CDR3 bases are TGTGCCAGCAGGATAGCGGGGGGCCCCACCCAGTACTTC. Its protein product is CASRIAGGPTQYF.